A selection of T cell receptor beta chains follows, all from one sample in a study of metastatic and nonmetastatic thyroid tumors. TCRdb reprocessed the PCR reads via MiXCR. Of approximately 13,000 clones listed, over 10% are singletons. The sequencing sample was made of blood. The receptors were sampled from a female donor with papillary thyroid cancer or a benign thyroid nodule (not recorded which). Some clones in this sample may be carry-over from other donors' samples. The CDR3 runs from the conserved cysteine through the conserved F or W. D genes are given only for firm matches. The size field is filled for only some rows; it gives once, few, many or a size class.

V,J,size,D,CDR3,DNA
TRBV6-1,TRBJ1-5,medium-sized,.,CASSELPNRVQPQHF,TGTGCCAGCAGTGAGCTACCTAATCGGGTTCAGCCCCAGCATTTT
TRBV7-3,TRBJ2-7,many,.,CASSFGGGHYEQYF,TGTGCCAGCAGCTTCGGAGGGGGCCACTACGAGCAGTACTTC
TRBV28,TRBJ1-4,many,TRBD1,CASSLSLDRGSEKLFF,TGTGCCAGCAGTTTATCCTTGGACAGGGGTAGTGAAAAACTGTTTTTT
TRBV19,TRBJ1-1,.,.,CASRAGVGTAPFF,TGTGCCAGTAGGGCTGGAGTTGGCACTGCACCTTTCTTT
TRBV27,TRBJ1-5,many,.,CASSQRAGYNQPQHF,TGTGCCAGCAGCCAGAGGGCAGGGTACAATCAGCCCCAGCATTTT
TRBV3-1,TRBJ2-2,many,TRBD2,CASSQGGGGPIAGELFF,TGTGCCAGCAGCCAAGGCGGCGGGGGTCCAATAGCCGGGGAGCTGTTTTTT
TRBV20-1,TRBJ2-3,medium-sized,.,CSARDQLRGEVDTQYF,TGCAGTGCTAGAGATCAGTTGCGGGGAGAGGTGGATACGCAGTATTTT
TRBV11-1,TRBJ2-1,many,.,CASSSKGWIGNEQFF,TGTGCCAGCAGCTCCAAGGGGTGGATTGGCAATGAGCAGTTCTTC
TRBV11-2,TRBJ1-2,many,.,CASSPGGLLGYTF,TGTGCCAGCAGCCCTGGGGGGCTGTTAGGTTACACCTTC
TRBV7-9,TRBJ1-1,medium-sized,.,CASSLTQYTEAFF,TGTGCCAGCAGCTTAACTCAGTACACTGAAGCTTTCTTT
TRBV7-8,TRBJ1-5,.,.,CASSRDGGQGPQHF,TGTGCCAGCAGCAGGGACGGGGGGCAGGGGCCCCAGCATTTT
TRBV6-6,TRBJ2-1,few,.,CASSYGDGYGEQFF,TGTGCCAGCAGTTATGGGGATGGTTACGGTGAGCAGTTCTTC
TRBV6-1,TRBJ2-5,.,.,CARSRTGSETQSF,TGTGCCCGCAGCCGTACAGGGTCGGAGACCCAGTCCTTC
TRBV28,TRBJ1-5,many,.,CASREDNQPQHF,TGTGCCTCTCGTGAGGACAATCAGCCCCAGCATTTT
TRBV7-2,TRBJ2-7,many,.,CASSLADPTSRQYF,TGTGCCAGCAGCTTAGCCGATCCGACTAGTCGGCAGTACTTC
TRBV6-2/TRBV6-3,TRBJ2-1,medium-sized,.,CASSYSMNEQFF,TGTGCCAGCAGTTACTCCATGAATGAGCAGTTCTTC
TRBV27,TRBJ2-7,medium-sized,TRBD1,CASSRLRDRGVYEQYF,TGTGCCAGCAGCCGACTCCGGGACAGGGGGGTCTACGAGCAGTACTTC
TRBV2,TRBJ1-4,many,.,CASSVEKGEKLFF,TGTGCCAGCAGTGTGGAAAAGGGTGAAAAACTGTTTTTT
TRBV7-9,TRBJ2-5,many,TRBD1,CASPGQGKETQYF,TGTGCCAGCCCGGGACAGGGGAAAGAGACCCAGTACTTC
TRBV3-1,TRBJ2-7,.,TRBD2,CASSQRGTSGPITYEQYF,TGTGCCAGCAGCCAAAGGGGGACTAGCGGGCCTATCACCTACGAGCAGTACTTC
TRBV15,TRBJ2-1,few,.,CATSKGGAGNYEQFF,TGTGCCACCAGCAAGGGGGGCGCGGGAAATTATGAGCAGTTCTTC
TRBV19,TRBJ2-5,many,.,CASSMGQETQYF,TGTGCCAGTAGTATGGGCCAAGAGACCCAGTACTTC
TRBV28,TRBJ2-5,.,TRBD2,CASNPGFSGSAGGTQYF,TGTGCCAGCAACCCTGGGTTTAGCGGGAGTGCGGGGGGGACCCAGTACTTC
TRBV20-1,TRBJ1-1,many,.,CSAHGGGERMNTEAFF,TGCAGTGCCCACGGGGGGGGCGAGAGGATGAACACTGAAGCTTTCTTT